One sample yielded the 30 T cell receptor beta chains listed below, sequenced in a study of OX40 agonist ivuxolimab in advanced cancers. Sequencing used immunoSEQ multiplex PCR; TCRdb keeps in-frame clones, though not all of them. The sample has 58,000 or so clones, roughly 83% seen once; the top ten hold 3% to 4%. The material sequenced was CD4+ or CD8+ T cells sorted from blood, taken in a trial of the OX40 agonist ivuxolimab. The receptors derive from an adult with an advanced solid tumor such as melanoma, head and neck, liver or kidney cancer.

This clone appeared a few times. The chain has TRBV25-1 and TRBJ1-6, with D perhaps matching TRBD1 (6 bases). Germline assignment: CDR1 MGHDK and CDR2 SYGVNS. Trimming stripped 6 bases from V and 8 bases from J, with 14 bases between. CDR3 size: 14 residues. This chain's CDR3 is CASRTGASYSPLHF. CDR3 sequence (DNA): TGTGCCAGCAGGACGGGGGCGTCGTATTCACCCCTCCACTTT.

The V and J genes are TRBV5-8 and TRBJ2-3; possibly TRBD1 for D (6 bases). The CDR3 has 17 amino acids. V gave up 0 bases and J gave up 1 base, with 15 bases separating them. CDR1 is SGHTS and CDR2 is YDEGEE in the germline V gene. The CDR3 bases are TGTGCCAGCAGCTTGGCCTTACAGGGTGGAGGCACAGATACGCAGTATTTT. This sequence encodes CASSLALQGGGTDTQYF.

The chain links TRBV4-3 to TRBJ2-7, with 7 bases identical to TRBD1. CDR1 LGHNA and CDR2 YSLEER come from the germline V gene. The ends lost 4 bases at V and 1 base at J; junction bases unmatched: 7. The CDR3 has 15 amino acids. CDR3 nucleotides: TGCGCCAGCAGCCCTGACAGGGAGCGGTCCTACGAGCAGTACTTC. Amino acids: CASSPDRERSYEQYF.

The gene calls are TRBV9 and TRBJ2-7, with a weak D call TRBD2 (6 bases). Trimming took 0 bases from V and 4 from J, leaving 14 bases between them. Germline V CDR1 and CDR2: SGDLS, YYNGEE. The CDR3 contains 15 residues. Here the CDR3 reads CASSVAPGEIYEQYF. The CDR3 DNA follows: TGTGCCAGCAGCGTAGCCCCGGGGGAAATATACGAGCAGTACTTC.

This chain uses TRBV7-9 with TRBJ1-2; 8 bases match TRBD1. CDR3 size: 19 residues. With 2 bases clipped from V and 6 bases from J, the junction kept 20 bases outside the gene matches. Germline assignment: CDR1 SEHNR and CDR2 FQNEAQ (reference sequence). The CDR3 spells CASSLLVDLGQGARNGYTF. The CDR3 bases are TGTGCCAGCAGCTTATTGGTGGATCTAGGGCAGGGGGCTCGAAATGGCTACACCTTC.

The chain joins TRBV15 to TRBJ2-3; the D gene is possibly TRBD1 (7 bases). V was clipped by 2 bases and J by 4 bases, with 10 bases between them. The CDR3 contains 14 residues. CDR1 is LNHNV, CDR2 YYDKDF, per germline (reference sequence). The CDR3 DNA reads TGTGCCACCAGCAGACAGGGGGAGGCAGATACGCAGTATTTT. It translates to CATSRQGEADTQYF.

The V and J genes are TRBV5-1 and TRBJ2-7, with D unclear. The CDR3 covers 15 residues. Between the trimmed V and J ends, which lost 1 base and 0 bases, there was a span of 11 bases. Germline V gene sequence: CDR1 SGHRS, CDR2 YFSETQ. The chain's CDR3 is CASSLKPESSYEQYF. CDR3 coding DNA: TGCGCCAGCAGCTTGAAGCCAGAAAGCTCCTACGAGCAGTACTTC. Together with reference TRBV5-1 and TRBJ2-7, the CDR3 gives the full variable domain: KAGVTQTPRYLIKTRGQQVTLSCSPISGHRSVSWYQQTPGQGLQFLFEYFSETQRNKGNFPGRFSGRQFSNSRSEMNVSTLELGDSALYLCASSLKPESSYEQYFGPGTRLTVT.

The chain recombines TRBV7-3 with TRBJ2-2; 7 bases map to TRBD1. The germline V gene has CDR1 SGHTA and CDR2 FQGTGA. Trimming removed 5 bases from V and 7 bases from J; junction bases left unmatched: 4. The CDR3 covers 13 residues. The CDR3 spells CASSGQVGGELFF. In DNA form, the CDR3 reads TGTGCCAGCAGCGGACAGGTTGGCGGGGAGCTGTTTTTT.

This sequence joins TRBV16 and TRBJ2-2, with D unresolved. CDR1 and CDR2 from the germline V gene are KGHSY and FQNENV. There are 12 residues in the CDR3. V was shortened by 4 bases and J by 5 bases, with 5 bases between the two germline ends. CDR3: CASSRRTGELFF. The CDR3 nucleotides read TGTGCCAGCAGCCGGAGAACCGGGGAGCTGTTTTTT.

This chain joins TRBV27 and TRBJ1-6; possibly TRBD1 for D (5 bases). Trimming cost V 4 bases and J 6 bases, with 16 bases left between them. This CDR3 is built from 16 residues. Germline V gene data show CDR1 as MNHEY and CDR2 as SMNVEV (reference sequence). The CDR3 DNA is TGTGCCAGCAGTTCCCTACTACAGGCTCGTAATTCACCCCTCCACTTT. Its translation: CASSSLLQARNSPLHF.

This clone was observed a handful of times. The V gene is TRBV18, the J gene TRBJ2-3; D is undetermined. From germline, CDR1 is KGHSH and CDR2 LQKENI. This CDR3 is built from 12 residues. Trimming took off 6 bases at V and 4 bases at J, with 8 bases between the two ends. The CDR3 nucleotides are TGTGCCAGCTCTCCTGTCCCAGATACGCAGTATTTT. This encodes CASSPVPDTQYF.

A remark on this clone: This CDR3 is also generated by other DNA sequences in the sample. This rearrangement joins TRBV2 to TRBJ2-4; 7 nucleotides line up with TRBD2. The CDR3 totals 13 residues. Trimming at V came to 1 base and at J to 15 bases, leaving 9 bases not matched to a gene. CDR1 SNHLY and CDR2 FYNNEI come from the germline V gene. This chain's CDR3 is CASSEGLATKVYF. In DNA form, the CDR3 reads TGTGCCAGCAGTGAAGGACTAGCCACAAAAGTGTACTTC.

There are a few counts of this clone. The J gene is TRBJ2-7, the V gene TRBV7-2; tentatively, D is TRBD2 (7 bases). The CDR3 consists of 14 residues. Germline CDR1 and CDR2: SGHTA and FQGNSA. V was pared by 1 base and J by 2 bases, with 9 bases between. CDR3 nucleotide sequence: TGTGCCAGCAGCTTAGGGCGGGGGCCCTACGAGCAGTACTTC. This codes for CASSLGRGPYEQYF.

In this sample, this clone turned up a few times. CDR3 loop: CASSPSREVRTEAFF. The DNA for the CDR3 is TGTGCCAGCTCACCAAGTCGGGAGGTCAGGACTGAAGCTTTCTTT. The chain recombines TRBV18 with TRBJ1-1; D gene uncertain. Trimming stripped 2 bases from V and 5 bases from J, with 15 bases between. Germline CDR1 and CDR2: KGHSH and LQKENI. There are 15 residues in the CDR3. Supplemented by reference TRBV18 and TRBJ1-1, the full variable domain reads NAGVMQNPRHLVRRRGQEARLRCSPMKGHSHVYWYRQLPEEGLKFMVYLQKENIIDESGMPKERFSAEFPKEGPSILRIQQVVRGDSAAYFCASSPSREVRTEAFFGQGTRLTVV.

DNA for the CDR3: TGTGCCAGCAGCTTGCGGGTAGCGGGCTTGGATACGCAGTATTTT. Protein sequence: CASSLRVAGLDTQYF. The V gene is TRBV5-6, the J gene TRBJ2-3; TRBD2 matches 7 bases. J gave up 6 bases and V 1 base, and 8 bases lay outside the gene matches. The CDR3 length is 15 residues. Per the germline V gene, CDR1 is SGHDT and CDR2 is YYEEEE.

The rearrangement uses TRBV11-2 and TRBJ2-7; 10 bases line up with TRBD1. Germline values: CDR1 SGHAT, CDR2 FQNNGV. The CDR3 sequence is 15 residues long. V lost 5 bases, J lost 3 bases, and 7 bases stayed unmatched. The CDR3 DNA sequence: TGTGCCAGCAGCACCGGGACAGGGGTCCTCTACGAGCAGTACTTC. Its protein is CASSTGTGVLYEQYF.

J is TRBJ1-1 and V is TRBV19, with D perhaps matching TRBD1 (5 bases). CDR3 length: 11 residues. V lost 10 bases and J lost 5, with 11 bases in between. Germline V CDR1 and CDR2: LNHDA, SQIVND (reference sequence). CDR3 region: CATYRQTEAFF. The DNA for the CDR3 is TGTGCCACCTATCGACAGACTGAAGCTTTCTTT.

The chain carries TRBV25-1 and TRBJ1-3; 8 bases line up with TRBD1. Germline values: CDR1 MGHDK, CDR2 SYGVNS. Unmatched junction bases numbered 7, after V lost 6 bases and J lost 3 bases. CDR3 length: 15 amino acids. CDR3 DNA sequence: TGTGCCAGCAGCCCCCCAGGGGGCTTTGGAAACACCATATATTTT. It specifies CASSPPGGFGNTIYF.

CDR3 in amino acids: CASSIGRLNYGYTF. The CDR3 region has the DNA TGTGCCAGTAGTATAGGTCGATTGAACTATGGCTACACCTTC. This rearrangement joins TRBV19 to TRBJ1-2; D not resolved. The V and J ends lost 1 base and 2 bases respectively, with 8 bases between them. Germline CDR1 and CDR2: LNHDA and SQIVND (reference sequence). The CDR3 loop spans 14 amino acids.

V and J are TRBV6-5 and TRBJ2-5; possibly TRBD1 for D (6 bases). The germline V gene encodes CDR1 MNHEY and CDR2 SVGAGI. This CDR3 spans 13 amino acids. Deletions cut 2 bases from V and 5 bases from J, with 9 bases between. The CDR3 nucleotides are TGTGCCAGCAGTTACACAGGGAAGGAGACCCAGTACTTC. Translated, it gives CASSYTGKETQYF.

To note about this clone: An end of the junction does not agree with germline; a read error may underlie this. The chain links TRBV7-2 to TRBJ2-7; no clear D gene. The germline gives CDR1 SGHTA, CDR2 FQGNSA. The CDR3 extends over 12 amino acids. The CDR3 DNA follows: TGTGCCAGCAGCTCGGACCGTACCACTACTGACTTC. As protein: CASSSDRTTTDF.

This chain links TRBV18 with TRBJ1-5, with D possibly TRBD1 on 5 matching bases. The CDR3 contains 15 residues. V shed 2 bases and J shed 5 bases, with 13 bases lying between them. From germline, CDR1 is KGHSH and CDR2 LQKENI. Here the CDR3 DNA reads TGTGCCAGCTCACCAGTCAGGGAAGAATATCAGCCCCAGCATTTT. It encodes CASSPVREEYQPQHF.

The V call is TRBV28, the J call TRBJ1-4, with unresolved D. This CDR3 has 12 amino acids. V was pared by 7 bases and J by 8 bases, with 11 bases between. Germline-derived CDR1 and CDR2 are MDHEN and SYDVKM. The CDR3 is CASTSGGEKLFF. The CDR3 DNA reads TGTGCCAGCACGTCCGGCGGCGAAAAACTGTTTTTT. The full variable domain, with the rest looked up from reference TRBV28 and TRBJ1-4, is DVKVTQSSRYLVKRTGEKVFLECVQDMDHENMFWYRQDPGLGLRLIYFSYDVKMKEKGDIPEGYSVSREKKERFSLILESASTNQTSMYLCASTSGGEKLFFGSGTQLSVL.

Written as DNA, the CDR3 is TGTGCCAGCAGTTACGACCGGGGGGGTGGCACAGATACGCAGTATTTT. It yields the protein CASSYDRGGGTDTQYF. The chain has TRBV6-5 and TRBJ2-3; TRBD2 matches 8 bases. Germline V gives CDR1 MNHEY, CDR2 SVGAGI. The CDR3 loop spans 16 amino acids. V gave up 2 bases and J gave up 1 base; unmatched junction bases: 5.

V gene TRBV7-2 combines with J gene TRBJ2-1; 7 nucleotides match TRBD2. Per the germline V gene, CDR1 is SGHTA and CDR2 is FQGNSA. This CDR3 region has 16 residues. The J segment lost 9 bases and the V segment lost 3 bases, leaving 14 bases of the junction unmatched. The DNA for the CDR3 is TGTGCCAGCAGCTTTCCCCCCGGGGGGTTAGCTGGTGAGCAGTTCTTC. Its protein is CASSFPPGGLAGEQFF.

This rearrangement joins TRBV30 to TRBJ1-5; 7 bases are shared with TRBD1. The ends lost 6 bases at V and 7 bases at J; junction bases unmatched: 9. Germline assignment: CDR1 GTSNPN and CDR2 SVGIG (reference sequence). The length of the CDR3 is 13 residues. The CDR3 loop is CACAGGGGQPQHF. CDR3 DNA sequence: TGTGCCTGCGCGGGAGGGGGCGGACAGCCCCAGCATTTT.

DNA of the CDR3: TGTGCCAGCAGCCCTCCGGGGGGGGCGAGGGGCTACACCTTC. Its protein product is CASSPPGGARGYTF. This chain uses TRBV25-1 with TRBJ1-2, with D perhaps matching TRBD1 (6 bases). The CDR3 spans 14 residues. Per the germline V gene, CDR1 is MGHDK and CDR2 is SYGVNS. Trimming removed 6 bases from V and 8 bases from J, with 19 bases in between.

The chain carries TRBV27 and TRBJ1-5; D call uncertain. Trimming pared 4 bases from V and 1 base from J, leaving 5 bases between. The CDR3 spans 13 residues. Germline V gene sequence: CDR1 MNHEY, CDR2 SMNVEV (reference sequence). CDR3 DNA: TGTGCCAGCAGTTCGCTCAGCAATCAGCCCCAGCATTTT. Its protein is CASSSLSNQPQHF.

This chain connects TRBV11-3 to TRBJ2-5, with D possibly being TRBD1 (6 bases). Germline values: CDR1 SGHNT, CDR2 YENEEA. This CDR3 comprises 15 residues. V dropped 5 bases and J dropped 4 bases, with 17 bases sitting between them. The CDR3 loop reads CASSLLAGATETQYF. The CDR3 DNA reads TGTGCCAGCAGCCTCCTGGCAGGGGCGACAGAGACCCAGTACTTC.

The rearrangement uses TRBV11-3 and TRBJ1-1; tentatively, D is TRBD1 (5 bases). V lost 0 bases and J lost 7, with 9 bases in between. Germline V gives CDR1 SGHNT, CDR2 YENEEA. CDR3 length equals 13 residues. The CDR3 DNA is TGTGCCAGCAGCTTAGATGGGCAGGGTGAAGCTTTCTTT. It translates to CASSLDGQGEAFF.